The T cell receptor (beta chain) under discussion was sequenced for a study of tumor and adjacent non-tumor tissue in lung cancer. Whole-study context: Histology: about a dozen adenocarcinoma, a couple of squamous cell carcinoma, 1 small cell lung cancer.

The template was RNA from unsorted bulk tissue. Distant lung tissue was collected more than 3 cm away from the tumor edge. The CDR3 extends over 18 amino acids. Per the germline V gene, CDR1 is MNHEY and CDR2 is SVGEGT. A remark on this clonotype: At one end, the junction sequence differs from germline, possibly due to a read error.

TCRbeta libraries were built with three rounds of nested PCR, modified from ARM-PCR. Using its own MiXCR run on the multiplex PCR reads, TCRdb lists one record per CDR3 protein. Here the sample spans almost 75,000 distinct CDR3 sequences, about two thirds being singletons. Sequenced material: distant non-tumor lung tissue. The source is a woman in her fifties or sixties with non-small cell lung cancer. The chain has TRBV6-2 or TRBV6-3 and TRBJ2-6, with a tentative D call TRBD2 (6 bases). Here the CDR3 reads CTSAPWREILSGTNVPTF. In nucleotides, the CDR3 is TGTACCAGCGCACCCTGGAGGGAGATCCTCTCTGGGACCAACGTCCCGACTTTC.